What follows is one T cell receptor beta chain and its context. Produced via immunoSEQ multiplex PCR; TCRdb's table is partial and in-frame only. The table has about 83,000 clones, roughly 89% seen once. This entry belongs to a study of control samples from healthy donors and cancer patients. Germline V gives CDR1 MNHEY, CDR2 SVGAGI. The V and J ends lost 6 bases and 0 bases respectively, with 11 bases between them. The CDR3 is made up of 14 amino acids. The TCR comes from a middle-aged man in good health. Specimen: blood. V usage is TRBV6-5 and J usage is TRBJ1-1; unclear D gene. CDR3 sequence reads: CASRTSIMNTEAFF. CDR3 in DNA: TGTGCCAGCAGAACCTCAATTATGAACACTGAAGCTTTCTTT.